This TCR beta chain comes out of a study of control samples from healthy donors and cancer patients. CDR1 SNHLY and CDR2 FYNNEI come from the germline V gene. Trimming removed 5 bases from V and 4 bases from J, with 11 bases in between. The CDR3 extends over 13 amino acids. Using immunoSEQ multiplex PCR, the repertoire was profiled, and TCRdb retains in-frame clones only, with some absent. Of about 120,000 clones listed, roughly nine tenths are singletons. In its sample, this clone was seen once. Sequences were obtained from PBMCs. V gene TRBV2 combines with J gene TRBJ1-1; D might be TRBD1 (6 bases). The source is a woman aged 50 to 60 with colorectal cancer. As DNA, the CDR3 is TGTGCCAGCAGTCAGGGGAGGGCCACTGAAGCTTTCTTT. Encoded protein: CASSQGRATEAFF.